What follows are 27 T cell receptor beta chains derived from one specimen sequenced in a study of blood T cell repertoires in COVID-19. TCRdb's table, derived via immunoSEQ multiplex PCR, lists solely in-frame clones and lacks some. The table lists about 260,000 clones, about nine tenths of them singletons. Sequenced: peripheral blood. The receptors shown here come from a person aged 18-35 years with COVID-19, enrolled during active disease.

The rearrangement links TRBV11-2 to TRBJ2-1; 11 positions agree with TRBD2. V dropped 5 bases and J dropped 3; count of bases not matched to a gene: 9. The V gene's germline CDR1 is SGHAT and CDR2 FQNNGV. This CDR3 region has 17 residues. CDR3 sequence reads: CASSPRWGTSGYNEQFF. DNA for the CDR3: TGTGCCAGCAGCCCCCGATGGGGGACTAGCGGCTACAATGAGCAGTTCTTC.

The CDR3 loop is CASKAGVGNQPQHF. CDR3 coding DNA: TGTGCCAGCAAGGCAGGGGTGGGCAATCAGCCCCAGCATTTT. The rearrangement joins TRBV19 to TRBJ1-5; the D gene is possibly TRBD1 (6 bases). This CDR3 has 14 amino acids. Germline lookup yields CDR1 LNHDA and CDR2 SQIVND (reference sequence). Trimming took off 9 bases at V and 2 bases at J, with 14 bases between the two ends.

The chain employs TRBV5-1 and TRBJ2-1; D might be TRBD1 (5 bases). Germline CDR1 reads SGHRS; CDR2 reads YFSETQ. Trimming pared 3 bases from V and 2 bases from J, leaving 15 bases between. The CDR3 length is 16 residues. CDR3 sequence reads: CASSSEGVITYNEQFF. CDR3 DNA: TGCGCCAGCAGCTCGGAAGGGGTTATCACCTACAATGAGCAGTTCTTC.

The chain is built from TRBV2 and TRBJ2-5; D may be TRBD1 (6 bases). The CDR3 has 12 amino acids. Trimming cost V 10 bases and J 5 bases, with 14 bases left between them. Germline V gene sequence: CDR1 SNHLY, CDR2 FYNNEI. CDR3 in amino acids: CANKDRTETQYF. CDR3 bases: TGTGCCAACAAAGACAGGACGGAGACCCAGTACTTC.

The rearrangement links TRBV5-1 to TRBJ2-7; D remains ambiguous. Germline V gives CDR1 SGHRS, CDR2 YFSETQ. Trimming took 0 bases from V and 2 from J, leaving 9 bases between them. This CDR3 is built from 14 residues. This CDR3 reads CASSLDGGTYEQYF. In DNA, the CDR3 is TGCGCCAGCAGCTTGGATGGCGGCACCTACGAGCAGTACTTC.

This chain joins TRBV28 and TRBJ2-7, with 10 bases aligning to TRBD2. Germline CDR1 reads MDHEN; CDR2 reads SYDVKM. V gave up 6 bases and J gave up 0 bases; unmatched junction bases: 20. The CDR3 runs 20 residues. CDR3 sequence reads: CASSSLAGRLYDPSSYEQYF. The CDR3 nucleotides read TGTGCCAGCAGCTCACTAGCGGGACGGTTGTACGACCCGAGCTCCTACGAGCAGTACTTC.

V usage is TRBV29-1 and J usage is TRBJ1-1; 7 bases line up with TRBD1. Trimming cost V 2 bases and J 1 base; bases outside gene matches: 4. The length of the CDR3 is 14 residues. Germline V gene sequence: CDR1 SQVTM, CDR2 ANQGSEA. This CDR3 reads CSVELGQRNTEAFF. The CDR3 DNA sequence: TGCAGCGTTGAATTGGGACAGCGGAACACTGAAGCTTTCTTT.

This clone was counted only a few times. As DNA, the CDR3 is TGTGCCAGCACCACCGGGAGCCACTACGAGCAGTACTTC. Protein: CASTTGSHYEQYF. The chain links TRBV12-3 or TRBV12-4 to TRBJ2-7; D is perhaps TRBD2 (6 bases). The length of the CDR3 is 13 residues. V lost 7 bases, J lost 3 bases, and 13 bases lay in between.

V and J are TRBV29-1 and TRBJ2-3, with no clear D. The CDR3 runs to 10 residues. Germline V lookup: CDR1 SQVTM, CDR2 ANQGSEA. V lost 4 bases to trimming and J lost 4 bases, with 3 bases between them. In nucleotides, the CDR3 is TGCAGCGTTGCAGCAGATACGCAGTATTTT. Protein: CSVAADTQYF.

Comment on this clone: Mismatch with germline at one junction end may stem from a read error. The V gene is TRBV5-4, the J gene TRBJ2-7, with D possibly being TRBD2 (6 bases). The germline gives CDR1 SGHNT, CDR2 YYREEE (reference sequence). This CDR3 region has 13 residues. CDR3 sequence (DNA): TGTGCCACCAGCTGGGGGGTATCATTCGAGCAGTACTTC. This codes for CATSWGVSFEQYF. The variable domain in full, with the rest retrieved from reference TRBV5-4 and TRBJ2-7, is ETGVTQSPTHLIKTRGQQVTLRCSSQSGHNTVSWYQQALGQGPQFIFQYYREEENGRGNFPPRFSGLQFPNYSSELNVNALELDDSALYLCATSWGVSFEQYFGPGTRLTVT.

V usage is TRBV12-3 or TRBV12-4 and J usage is TRBJ1-5; weak D call: TRBD1 (6 bases). Trimming took off 6 bases at V and 6 bases at J, with 12 bases between the two ends. CDR3 length: 13 amino acids. The CDR3 DNA sequence: TGTGCCAGCAGGAAACAGGGCACTCAGCCCCAGCATTTT. The encoded protein is CASRKQGTQPQHF.

This clone was seen only once. This rearrangement joins TRBV10-2 to TRBJ1-5, with TRBD1 matching 7 bases. The CDR3 contains 13 residues. J was trimmed by 5 bases and V by 9 bases; bases with no gene match: 7. The germline V gene encodes CDR1 WSHSY and CDR2 SAAADI. This CDR3 is CASTGGGYQPQHF. As DNA, the CDR3 is TGCGCCAGTACGGGAGGGGGCTATCAGCCCCAGCATTTT.

The chain joins TRBV21-1 to TRBJ1-2. TRBV21-1 is a pseudogene. This CDR3 is 19 amino acids long. The CDR3 loop reads CASSPRLTKGYLPTKGYTF. The CDR3 DNA follows: TGTGCCAGCAGCCCACGTTTAACCAAAGGTTATCTGCCTACTAAGGGCTACACCTTC.

In DNA form, the CDR3 reads TGTGCCAGCAGCGTATACACCGGGGAGCTGTTTTTT. This gives the protein CASSVYTGELFF. The chain recombines TRBV3-1 (or the pseudogene TRBV3-2) with TRBJ2-2; D is unresolved. Per the germline V gene, CDR1 is LGHDT and CDR2 is YNNKEL (reference sequence). V gave up 5 bases and J gave up 3 bases, with 4 bases separating them. The CDR3 runs 12 residues.

V gene TRBV6-5 combines with J gene TRBJ1-6, with D hard to call. The germline V gene encodes CDR1 MNHEY and CDR2 SVGAGI. Trimming removed 6 bases from V and 7 bases from J, with 7 bases in between. This CDR3 region has 12 residues. The CDR3 bases are TGTGCCAGCAGAGGACTCAATTCACCCCTCCACTTT. As protein: CASRGLNSPLHF.

The CDR3 region has the DNA TGTGCCAGCTCACCACGCCAGGGCGAGGCTGAAAAACTGTTTTTT. Amino acids: CASSPRQGEAEKLFF. V is TRBV18 and J is TRBJ1-4; tentative D call: TRBD1 (5 bases). Trimming removed 1 base at V and 7 bases at J, with 13 bases between. The CDR3 totals 15 residues. Germline V lookup: CDR1 KGHSH, CDR2 LQKENI.

This chain joins TRBV9 and TRBJ1-2, with D perhaps matching TRBD1 (6 bases). The CDR3 consists of 13 residues. Germline CDR1 SGDLS, CDR2 YYNGEE. Trimming cost V 3 bases and J 6 bases, with 12 bases left between them. The CDR3 nucleotides are TGTGCCAGCAGCGCCCGGGACACGGATGGCTACACCTTC. It is translated as CASSARDTDGYTF.

This clone was detected only once. This chain uses TRBV12-2 with TRBJ2-7; the table calls TRBD2, which could not be checked here. TRBV12-2 is an annotated pseudogene. This CDR3 spans 22 amino acids. The CDR3 nucleotides read TGTGCAAGTCGTCACCCTTCCAAACTAGAAGGTGGTTGCCCCCGCGGGGCCCACGAGCAGTACTTC. The encoded protein is CASRHPSKLEGGCPRGAHEQYF.

Concerning this clone itself: Different DNA sequences within this sample yield the same CDR3. The chain employs TRBV9 and TRBJ2-7; 10 nucleotides agree with TRBD2. The V segment lost 2 bases and the J segment 3 bases; nucleotides outside the gene matches: 2. The CDR3 is 14 amino acids. CDR1 and CDR2 from the germline V gene are SGDLS and YYNGEE. CDR3 coding DNA: TGTGCCAGCAGCGTCGCTAGCGGGAGCTACGAGCAGTACTTC. Translating gives CASSVASGSYEQYF.

CDR3 region: CASSLISGSSYEQYF. DNA of the CDR3: TGTGCCAGCAGTTTAATAAGCGGGTCCTCCTACGAGCAGTACTTC. The chain carries TRBV27 and TRBJ2-7; TRBD2 might be the D (6 bases). This CDR3 has 15 residues. Trimming pared 2 bases from V and 0 bases from J, leaving 11 bases between. Germline V gives CDR1 MNHEY, CDR2 SMNVEV (reference sequence).

The V call is TRBV4-1, the J call TRBJ2-3, with TRBD1 identical over 7 bases. Unmatched junction bases numbered 5, after V lost 3 bases and J lost 2 bases. This CDR3 has 15 residues. The germline V gene encodes CDR1 MGHRA and CDR2 YSYEKL. In DNA form, the CDR3 reads TGCGCCAGCAGCCAGACAGGGTGGAACACAGATACGCAGTATTTT. Encoded protein: CASSQTGWNTDTQYF.

The chain recombines TRBV19 with TRBJ1-3; D is unresolved. In germline, CDR1 is LNHDA, CDR2 SQIVND (reference sequence). The CDR3 covers 15 residues. V was trimmed by 5 bases and J by 1 base, leaving 12 bases between them. The CDR3 bases are TGTGCCAGTAGTGGGGAGAGAGAATCTGGAAACACCATATATTTT. Its translation is CASSGERESGNTIYF.

In the case of this clone: Other nucleotide sequences from this sample produce the same CDR3. This chain joins TRBV6-5 and TRBJ2-3, with 7 positions matching TRBD2. The germline V gene has CDR1 MNHEY and CDR2 SVGAGI. The V and J ends lost 5 bases and 3 bases, in that order; junction bases with no gene match: 5. The CDR3 totals 14 residues. The CDR3 nucleotides are TGTGCCAGCAGTAGTCCTAGCGGAACAGATACGCAGTATTTT. Its translation: CASSSPSGTDTQYF.

This clone showed up just a few times. V is TRBV5-5 and J is TRBJ1-5, with TRBD1 matching over 10 bases. This CDR3 is 15 amino acids long. Trimming at V came to 4 bases and at J to 4 bases, leaving 5 bases not matched to a gene. Germline V gene data show CDR1 as SGHKS and CDR2 as YYEKEE (reference sequence). The CDR3 DNA follows: TGTGCCAGCAGCCCCGGGACAGGGGTAAATCAGCCCCAGCATTTT. It codes for CASSPGTGVNQPQHF.

The chain uses TRBV4-3 and TRBJ1-1, with 9 bases fitting TRBD1. There are 20 residues in the CDR3. Germline V lookup: CDR1 LGHNA, CDR2 YSLEER. V lost 0 bases to trimming and J lost 5 bases; unmatched junction nucleotides: 19. CDR3 residues: CASSQDVPSRDREQKTEAFF. CDR3 nucleotide sequence: TGCGCCAGCAGCCAAGATGTGCCGTCCCGGGACAGGGAACAGAAGACTGAAGCTTTCTTT.

CDR3 bases: TGTGCCAGTAGTATCGGGAGCGGCAATCAGCCCCAGCATTTT. It codes for CASSIGSGNQPQHF. The chain uses TRBV19 and TRBJ1-5; D not resolved. Germline values: CDR1 LNHDA, CDR2 SQIVND (reference sequence). The CDR3 sequence is 14 residues long. V shed 3 bases and J shed 2 bases, with 8 bases lying between them.

V usage is TRBV3-1 (or the pseudogene TRBV3-2) and J usage is TRBJ1-2, with TRBD1 as a possible D gene (5 bases). The germline V and J ends were trimmed by 1 base and 2 bases, with 11 bases remaining between them. The CDR3 totals 15 residues. The germline CDR1 and CDR2 sequences are LGHDT and YNNKEL (reference sequence). CDR3 protein: CASSQAWGGNYGYTF. The CDR3 DNA follows: TGTGCCAGCAGCCAAGCCTGGGGGGGGAACTATGGCTACACCTTC.